Listed below are T cell receptor beta chains from one sample, sequenced in a study of blood T cell repertoires in COVID-19. TCRdb's copy holds only in-frame clones and misses some; the assay was immunoSEQ multiplex PCR. Among about 280,000 clones listed, 88% were seen once. The sample comprised PBMCs or T cells enriched from blood (not recorded which). The receptors were sampled from a woman in her fifties or sixties in a cohort exposed to, infected with or recovered from COVID-19 (not recorded which). The CDR3 runs from the conserved cysteine through the conserved F or W. Each record gives: clone size, V gene, D gene, J gene, CDR3 DNA, CDR3 protein. A D gene is named only where the DNA matches it firmly. Size tells how often a clone was seen (once, few, many) or the class of an expanded clone, and some rows leave it out.

size: -; V: TRBV30; D: -; J: TRBJ1-6; DNA: TGTGCCTGGAGTGTACGAACGGCAGGGAATAATTCACCCCTCCACTTT; CDR3: CAWSVRTAGNNSPLHF
size: -; V: TRBV19; D: TRBD1; J: TRBJ1-1; DNA: TGTGCCAGTATTCAACCGGGACAGGGGTACACTGAAGCTTTCTTT; CDR3: CASIQPGQGYTEAFF
size: -; V: TRBV18; D: -; J: TRBJ2-3; DNA: TGTGCCAGCTCACCGCGGATCGATAGCACAGATACGCAGTATTTT; CDR3: CASSPRIDSTDTQYF
size: -; V: TRBV5-1; D: TRBD1; J: TRBJ2-3; DNA: TGCGCCAGCCGTACCAATGACAGGGTAGCAGATACGCAGTATTTT; CDR3: CASRTNDRVADTQYF
size: -; V: TRBV7-7; D: TRBD2; J: TRBJ2-7; DNA: TGTGCTAGCAGCTACGAGCGGGGGGACGAGCAGTACTTC; CDR3: CASSYERGDEQYF
size: -; V: TRBV28; D: TRBD1; J: TRBJ1-5; DNA: TGTGCCAGCAGGCAGGGGGCACCCAATCAGCCCCAGCATTTT; CDR3: CASRQGAPNQPQHF
size: -; V: TRBV10-1; D: -; J: TRBJ2-2; DNA: TGCGCCAGCAGTGAGGCGACTCAGAACACCGGGGAGCTGTTTTTT; CDR3: CASSEATQNTGELFF
size: -; V: TRBV28; D: TRBD1; J: TRBJ2-7; DNA: TGTGCCAGCAGTTTGGACAGGGGGTACGAGCAGTACTTC; CDR3: CASSLDRGYEQYF
size: many; V: TRBV14; D: TRBD2; J: TRBJ2-5; DNA: TGTGCCAGCAGCCGATACGGGAGGACGGAGTCGGAGACCCAGTACTTC; CDR3: CASSRYGRTESETQYF
size: -; V: TRBV10-1; D: TRBD1; J: TRBJ2-2; DNA: TGCGCCAGAGGTTCCCCGGGACAGGGGGCTGTGGGGGAGCTGTTTTTT; CDR3: CARGSPGQGAVGELFF
size: -; V: TRBV6-5; D: TRBD1; J: TRBJ2-1; DNA: TGTGCCAGCGGTAGGGGGCTTGGGAATGAGCAGTTCTTC; CDR3: CASGRGLGNEQFF
size: once; V: TRBV5-4; D: TRBD2; J: TRBJ2-2; DNA: TGTGCCAGCAGCTCACCGAAGGGGCGGGAGGGCTCCGGGGAGCTGTTTTTT; CDR3: CASSSPKGREGSGELFF
size: -; V: TRBV30; D: TRBD1; J: TRBJ1-6; DNA: TGTGCCTGGAGTGTCGGGACAGGGCGGAATTCACCCCTCCACTTT; CDR3: CAWSVGTGRNSPLHF
size: -; V: TRBV7-9; D: -; J: TRBJ2-2; DNA: TGTGCCAGCAGCTTAGCTAGGGACTCGTGGGAGCTGTTTTTT; CDR3: CASSLARDSWELFF
size: -; V: TRBV23-1; D: -; J: TRBJ1-3; DNA: TGCGCCAGCAGGGGACAACCACTCTCTGGAAACACCATATATTTT; CDR3: CASRGQPLSGNTIYF
size: -; V: TRBV2; D: -; J: TRBJ1-5; DNA: TGTGCCAGCAGTGAACGCAGGGCTAATCAGCCCCAGCATTTT; CDR3: CASSERRANQPQHF
size: -; V: TRBV20-1; D: TRBD2; J: TRBJ2-7; DNA: TGCAGTGCTAGTATAGGCGGGACTAGCGGGAGGGCCGGGCTCTACGAGCAGTACTTC; CDR3: CSASIGGTSGRAGLYEQYF
size: few; V: TRBV7-2; D: -; J: TRBJ2-1; DNA: TGTGCCAGCAGCTTACCATTAAGGGGTCCGATAAATAATGAGCAGTTCTTC; CDR3: CASSLPLRGPINNEQFF
size: -; V: TRBV7-9; D: TRBD1; J: TRBJ1-1; DNA: TGTGCCAGCAGCTTAGTGAGGGGGCACACTGAAGCTTTCTTT; CDR3: CASSLVRGHTEAFF
size: few; V: TRBV28; D: -; J: TRBJ2-2; DNA: TGTGCCAGCACCTCGACAGGTCGGGAAACGGGGGAGCTGTTTTTT; CDR3: CASTSTGRETGELFF
size: -; V: TRBV6-5; D: -; J: TRBJ1-1; DNA: TGTGCCAGCAGTTATATTGGTGGAGACACTGAAGCTTTCTTT; CDR3: CASSYIGGDTEAFF
size: -; V: TRBV6-5; D: -; J: TRBJ1-2; DNA: TGTGCCAGCAGTTACTCGAGTTCAAAGATTCTCTATGGCTACACCTTC; CDR3: CASSYSSSKILYGYTF